The TCR beta chain described here comes from a study of blood T cell repertoires in COVID-19. For the study at large: Acute and convalescent COVID-19 samples came from the United States, Italy and Spain. Sources were T cells, B-cell-depleted T cells, or PBMCs; the material itself was cDNA or gDNA.

Original methodology: Amplification from reference gene primers served as the basis for estimated nucleated cell counts. Sequencing used immunoSEQ multiplex PCR; TCRdb keeps in-frame clones, though not all of them. That table supplies the V and J calls and clone size; D and trimming were determined from the DNA. The profile covers 150,000 to 160,000 clones, with roughly 80% appearing a single time and 0.45% to 0.6% taken by the ten largest. The CDR3 extends over 16 amino acids. Trimming left V 4 bases short and J 7 bases short, with 19 bases between. The V gene's germline CDR1 is MNHNY and CDR2 SVGAGI (reference sequence).

The sequenced material came from peripheral blood. The V call is TRBV6-6, the J call TRBJ1-4; D is perhaps TRBD1 (5 bases). The receptor was isolated from a man aged 55 to 69 with acute or convalescent COVID-19. CDR3 sequence (DNA): TGTGCCAGCAGTTTCCCGGGAGGGGCGCAGGCTGAAAAACTGTTTTTT. Protein: CASSFPGGAQAEKLFF.